This is a list of T cell receptor beta chains from one sample in a study of Graves' ophthalmopathy and Graves' hyperthyroidism. TCRdb re-analysed the multiplex PCR reads in MiXCR, keeping a single row per CDR3 protein. Altogether about 600,000 distinct CDR3 sequences are present, about 40% being singletons, with the ten largest covering over 3.5%. The sequenced material came from peripheral blood or thyroid tissue (not recorded which). All receptors come from an adult man with Graves' hyperthyroidism. Both conserved end residues are trimmed from each CDR3. The order of the fields is V gene, CDR3 protein.

>TRBV2
ASSEGRSGELF
>TRBV7-2
ASSQPLGLANTGELF
>TRBV20-1
SALLGVGLAGVETQY
>TRBV7-9
AWALGPGYEQY
>TRBV6-1
ASLLSGGSSYEQY
>TRBV7-9
ASSPLASYTGELF
>TRBV5-5
ASISRQGPTGELF
>TRBV25-1
ASSARQVYGYT
>TRBV4-1
ASSPQGGANVLT
>TRBV6-9
ASSDQGAGANVLT
>TRBV5-6
ASSLREQGFEETQY
>TRBV7-9
ASSVGSAGFGEQY
>TRBV29-1
SVETYRQGLNTEAF
>TRBV10-3
AISEIQGGNTIY
>TRBV2
ASRAPGSQETQY
>TRBV10-3
AISETPSVNRGRGTEAF
>TRBV5-1
ASSSGQGNSPLH
>TRBV7-8
ASSRAWYTEAF
>TRBV6-5
ASTGFQGRANYGYT
>TRBV7-2
ASSFSGSVTNEQY
>TRBV28
ASSPARGQGYEQY
>TRBV6-1
ASSGTGSNQPQH
>TRBV4-1
ASSEFGTQY
>TRBV5-1
ASSQGIANYGYT
>TRBV29-1
SAGVTGDYGYT
>TRBV7-2
ASSPLRGGGEQY
>TRBV20-1
SVSGRAFYNEQY
>TRBV10-3
AISEGGNSNQPQH
>TRBV7-9
ASSLGVGDNSPPH
>TRBV7-9
ASSFRDREYEQY
>TRBV7-9
ASSLGQERTGELF
>TRBV10-2
ASKRQGSGLDNSPLH
>TRBV19
ASSDRGLSDTEAF
>TRBV6-5
ASSYPGRAGELF
>TRBV5-4
ASRFSGNQPQH
>TRBV29-1
SVATGPYTGDGHGYT
>TRBV2
ASSGLTGKTYEQY
>TRBV24-1
ATSDLSPASGITGELF
>TRBV27
ASSSGNNSPLH
>TRBV29-1
SVEGTAAQETQY